This T cell receptor beta chain was recorded in a study of cytomegalovirus exposure and HLA in healthy donors. As concerns this clone: Its antigen is unidentified.

Study results and caveats: Being productive about 87% or about 30% of the time was typical of most TCR beta V segments in an earlier analysis.

The PCR ran on 60 Vbeta and 13 Jbeta primers. In the source study's methods: The count from a later analysis was about 80 million unique TCR beta chains, 9.5 million to 11 million of them shared. Using immunoSEQ multiplex PCR, the repertoire was profiled, and TCRdb retains in-frame clones only, with some absent. Clone size and the V and J calls come from that table; the DNA yielded D and trimming. Of 95,000 to 150,000 clones in the sample, less than 90% were seen once. The CDR3 runs to 14 residues. Germline values: CDR1 SGHDT, CDR2 YYEEEE. The germline V and J ends were trimmed by 4 bases and 3 bases, with 13 bases remaining between them.

The V call is TRBV5-6, the J call TRBJ1-1, with D possibly being TRBD1 (5 bases). Sequencing was carried out using PBMCs. The source is a man aged 50-59 years in good health and CMV-seronegative. The CDR3 DNA reads TGTGCCAGCAGCCTGGGTTGGGGCCACACTGAAGCTTTCTTT. Protein product: CASSLGWGHTEAFF.